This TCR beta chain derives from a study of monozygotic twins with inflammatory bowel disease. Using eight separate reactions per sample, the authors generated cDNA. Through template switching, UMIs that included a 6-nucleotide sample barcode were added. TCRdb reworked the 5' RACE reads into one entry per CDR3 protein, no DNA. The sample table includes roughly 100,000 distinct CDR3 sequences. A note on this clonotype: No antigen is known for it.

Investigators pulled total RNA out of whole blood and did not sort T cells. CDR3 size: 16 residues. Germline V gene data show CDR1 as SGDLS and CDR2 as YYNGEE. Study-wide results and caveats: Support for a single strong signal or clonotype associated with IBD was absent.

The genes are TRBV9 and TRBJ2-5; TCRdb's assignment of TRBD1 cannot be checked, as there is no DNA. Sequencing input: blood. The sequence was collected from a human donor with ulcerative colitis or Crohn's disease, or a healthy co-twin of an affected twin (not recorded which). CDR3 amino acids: CASSVFRTGGLETQYF.